The 5 T cell receptor beta chains presented below share a single source sample, sequenced in a study of beta chain features in type 1 diabetes. Every bit of the isolated RNA underwent reverse transcription, so sequencing read expressed TCRB transcripts. The method was immunoSEQ multiplex PCR; TCRdb's version includes in-frame clones alone and lacks a portion of them. The sample carries 350,000 to 400,000 clones, about 16% recorded once. The sample consisted of naive CD4+ T cells from blood. These receptors all stem from a woman under 30 in good health.

This clone was observed a handful of times. This chain uses TRBV20-1 with TRBJ2-7, with a possible D match to TRBD2 (6 bases). Per germline, CDR1 DFQATT and CDR2 SNEGSKA (reference sequence). This CDR3 comprises 10 residues. The CDR3 DNA is TGCAGCGTACTAGCCCACGAGCAGTACTTC. Encoded protein: CSVLAHEQYF.

The chain couples TRBV27 to TRBJ1-5; unclear D gene. This CDR3 comprises 12 residues. Germline lookup yields CDR1 MNHEY and CDR2 SMNVEV (reference sequence). V was pared by 5 bases and J by 7 bases, with 9 bases between. The CDR3 coding sequence is TGTGCCAGCAGTCAACCGGGACAGCCCCAGCATTTT. It yields the protein CASSQPGQPQHF.

The gene calls are TRBV19 and TRBJ1-1; D unresolved. This CDR3 is 13 amino acids long. Trimming removed 4 bases from V and 1 base from J, with 7 bases in between. CDR1 is LNHDA and CDR2 is SQIVND in the germline V gene (reference sequence). CDR3 protein: CASSNFGNTEAFF. DNA of the CDR3: TGTGCCAGTAGTAATTTCGGGAACACTGAAGCTTTCTTT.

This clone was picked up a small number of times. The J gene is TRBJ1-4, the V gene TRBV27; 8 bases are shared with TRBD1. Germline CDR1 reads MNHEY; CDR2 reads SMNVEV (reference sequence). This CDR3 comprises 15 residues. With V trimmed by 4 bases and J by 8 bases, 9 bases remained unmatched. CDR3: CASSSRTGWDEKLFF. The CDR3 DNA sequence: TGTGCCAGCAGTTCTCGGACAGGGTGGGACGAAAAACTGTTTTTT.

This clone was recorded a few times. The rearrangement joins TRBV7-9 to TRBJ2-2, with TRBD2 identical over 10 bases. The germline gives CDR1 SEHNR, CDR2 FQNEAQ (reference sequence). J lost 3 bases, V lost 7 bases, and 8 bases had no gene match. The CDR3 has 16 amino acids. The CDR3 region has the DNA TGTGCCAGCAAGAGTCTAGCGGGAGTTTACACCGGGGAGCTGTTTTTT. Protein sequence: CASKSLAGVYTGELFF. Together with reference TRBV7-9 and TRBJ2-2, the CDR3 gives the full variable domain: DTGVSQNPRHKITKRGQNVTFRCDPISEHNRLYWYRQTLGQGPEFLTYFQNEAQLEKSRLLSDRFSAERPKGSFSTLEIQRTEQGDSAMYLCASKSLAGVYTGELFFGEGSRLTVL.